Presented here are 16 T cell receptor beta chains from one specimen sequenced in a study of graft-versus-host responses after intestinal transplantation (dated by TCRdb to 2020 to 2022). To prepare the library, the immunoSEQ multiplex PCR assay was applied. This is the immuneACCESS table as TCRdb keeps it, with only in-frame sequences that have V and J called. A part of the clones is gone; compared with another copy, unresolved V genes explain less than half, and the rest is unexplained. Here the sample has tens of thousands of clones; around 92% occur a single time. The ten largest clones capture approximately 0.64% of the sample. The specimen was PBMCs, collected 98 days after intestinal transplantation. Receptors were obtained from a human patient who received an intestinal transplant, so some T cells may come from the graft donor.

J is TRBJ2-1 and V is TRBV4-1; 9 positions match TRBD1. CDR1 and CDR2 from the germline V gene are MGHRA and YSYEKL. The CDR3 sequence is 16 residues long. V lost 1 base to trimming and J lost 9 bases; unmatched junction nucleotides: 10. The CDR3 nucleotides are TGCGCCAGCAGCCAAGGAGCGGGACAGGGTGACAGTGAGCAGTTCTTC. It yields the protein CASSQGAGQGDSEQFF.

The chain has TRBV28 and TRBJ2-7; 8 bases align to TRBD1. Germline-derived CDR1 and CDR2 are MDHEN and SYDVKM. The trim removed 3 bases at V and 2 bases at J, leaving 6 bases unmatched. This CDR3 has 15 amino acids. The CDR3, as DNA: TGTGCCAGCAGTTTGTGGACAGGGATTACCTACGAGCAGTACTTC. This gives the protein CASSLWTGITYEQYF.

The chain couples TRBV4-1 to TRBJ2-7; D perhaps matches TRBD1 (5 bases). The V gene's germline CDR1 is MGHRA and CDR2 YSYEKL. The CDR3 length is 14 residues. Trimming cost V 4 bases and J 0 bases, with 10 bases left between them. DNA for the CDR3: TGCGCCAGCAGCCTGACAGTAAACTCCTACGAGCAGTACTTC. Amino acid sequence: CASSLTVNSYEQYF.

The gene calls are TRBV14 and TRBJ1-1; 9 nucleotides line up with TRBD1. The germline gives CDR1 SGHDN, CDR2 FVKESK. The CDR3 is 15 residues long. Trimming took 4 bases from V and 6 from J; bases not matched to a gene: 9. The CDR3 DNA reads TGTGCCAGCAGCCGAGTTACAGGGGGCCGGGCTGAAGCTTTCTTT. Amino acid sequence: CASSRVTGGRAEAFF.

The chain joins TRBV4-1 to TRBJ2-7; D is uncertain. This CDR3 contains 13 residues. Germline values: CDR1 MGHRA, CDR2 YSYEKL. Trimming took off 3 bases at V and 0 bases at J, with 6 bases between the two ends. The CDR3: CASSQTYSYEQYF. The CDR3 coding sequence is TGCGCCAGCAGCCAGACGTACTCCTACGAGCAGTACTTC.

The chain links TRBV4-2 to TRBJ1-2, with D tentatively TRBD1 (5 bases). CDR3 length: 16 residues. CDR1 is LGHNA, CDR2 YNFKEQ, per germline. V was trimmed by 0 bases and J by 0 bases, leaving 11 bases between them. In nucleotides, the CDR3 is TGTGCCAGCAGCCAAGAAAGGGACTCGGCTAACTATGGCTACACCTTC. This gives the protein CASSQERDSANYGYTF.

The genes are TRBV19 and TRBJ2-1; 12 bases fit TRBD2. Germline loops: CDR1 LNHDA, CDR2 SQIVND (reference sequence). With 4 bases clipped from V and 5 bases from J, the junction kept 9 bases outside the gene matches. This CDR3 spans 17 amino acids. CDR3 DNA sequence: TGTGCCAGTAGTACGGCTAGCGGGGGGGCTGGGCACAATGAGCAGTTCTTC. Translating gives CASSTASGGAGHNEQFF.

This clone was counted once. The chain links TRBV29-1 to TRBJ2-7; perhaps D is TRBD1 or TRBD2 (5 bases each). The V end was cut by 7 bases, the J end by 2 bases, with 18 bases between. The V gene's germline CDR1 is SQVTM and CDR2 ANQGSEA. CDR3 length: 14 residues. The CDR3 spells CSAGMRDVAYEQYF. The DNA for the CDR3 is TGCAGCGCTGGGATGAGGGACGTAGCCTACGAGCAGTACTTC.

This clone was detected only a few times. The chain uses TRBV4-1 and TRBJ1-6; possible D gene TRBD1, 5 bases. Per germline, CDR1 MGHRA and CDR2 YSYEKL. This CDR3 comprises 16 residues. V lost 0 bases to trimming and J lost 7 bases, with 13 bases between them. CDR3 sequence (DNA): TGCGCCAGCAGCCAAGATTATCAGGGTGACAATTCACCCCTCCACTTT. Translating it yields CASSQDYQGDNSPLHF.

The chain employs TRBV2 and TRBJ1-2, with 10 bases aligning to TRBD1. The V gene end was trimmed by 6 bases and the J gene end by 2 bases; junction bases not matched to a gene: 6. Germline V gives CDR1 SNHLY, CDR2 FYNNEI. The CDR3 is 15 amino acids. The CDR3 protein is CASSSGTGANYGYTF. In DNA form, the CDR3 reads TGTGCCAGCAGCTCCGGGACAGGGGCAAACTATGGCTACACCTTC.

This chain connects TRBV6-5 to TRBJ2-5, with D perhaps matching TRBD1 (5 bases). V lost 1 base, J lost 2 bases, and 8 bases lay in between. The germline gives CDR1 MNHEY, CDR2 SVGAGI. This CDR3 spans 14 amino acids. CDR3 DNA: TGTGCCAGCAGTTACTTCGGACAACAAGAGACCCAGTACTTC. Translated, it gives CASSYFGQQETQYF.

The sample holds one count of this clone. The chain employs TRBV11-1 and TRBJ2-4; weak D call: TRBD2 (6 bases). Germline loops: CDR1 SGHAT, CDR2 FQDESV (reference sequence). CDR3 length equals 14 residues. V gave up 3 bases and J gave up 5 bases, with 11 bases separating them. The CDR3 reads CASSLDGEENIQYF. Written as DNA, the CDR3 is TGTGCCAGCAGCTTGGACGGGGAGGAAAACATTCAGTACTTC. Filled out from reference TRBV11-1 and TRBJ2-4, the complete variable domain reads EAEVAQSPRYKITEKSQAVAFWCDPISGHATLYWYRQILGQGPELLVQFQDESVVDDSQLPKDRFSAERLKGVDSTLKIQPAELGDSAMYLCASSLDGEENIQYFGAGTRLSVL.

The rearrangement joins TRBV28 to TRBJ1-2, with D unclear. This CDR3 is built from 14 residues. Trimming removed 3 bases from V and 4 bases from J, with 12 bases in between. Germline V CDR1 and CDR2: MDHEN, SYDVKM. The CDR3, as DNA: TGTGCCAGCAGTTTGGGTGACTCAGGCTATGGCTACACCTTC. Its protein product is CASSLGDSGYGYTF.

This chain links TRBV7-2 with TRBJ2-3, with TRBD2 identical over 7 bases. CDR3 length: 19 amino acids. V lost 2 bases to trimming and J lost 0 bases; unmatched junction nucleotides: 14. Per the germline V gene, CDR1 is SGHTA and CDR2 is FQGNSA. CDR3 in amino acids: CASSLLGVAGRPSTDTQYF. The CDR3, as DNA: TGTGCCAGCAGCTTATTAGGAGTAGCGGGCCGACCTAGCACAGATACGCAGTATTTT.

The genes are TRBV21-1 and TRBJ2-1; whether TRBD2, the table's D call, matches the DNA was not checked. TRBV21-1 is tagged as a pseudogene. This CDR3 comprises 18 residues. The CDR3 here is CASSHGPGVSGGYNEQFF. The CDR3 DNA is TGTGCCAGCAGCCACGGCCCGGGGGTTAGCGGGGGCTACAATGAGCAGTTCTTC.

The chain combines TRBV7-9 with TRBJ2-5; D tentatively fits TRBD1 or TRBD2 (5 bases each). The CDR3 loop spans 14 amino acids. Germline assignment: CDR1 SEHNR and CDR2 FQNEAQ (reference sequence). V lost 5 bases, J lost 2 bases, and 12 bases lay in between. The chain's CDR3 is CASSGREHQETQYF. DNA of the CDR3: TGTGCCAGCAGCGGCAGGGAGCATCAAGAGACCCAGTACTTC.